This TCR beta chain was identified in a study of control samples from healthy donors and cancer patients. Sequenced by immunoSEQ multiplex PCR; TCRdb stores in-frame clones only, minus some. The data show roughly 170,000 clones, 75% to 95% seen once. CDR3 length: 14 amino acids. Germline CDR1 reads SGHDT; CDR2 reads YYEEEE. The V segment lost 5 bases and the J segment 5 bases; nucleotides outside the gene matches: 10. The TCR was taken from a woman aged 40 to 50 in good health. This rearrangement joins TRBV5-6 to TRBJ2-7, with 7 bases lining up with TRBD1. The sequenced sample was blood. CDR3 amino acids: CASRLYRGRNEQYF. Here the CDR3 DNA reads TGTGCCAGCAGACTATACAGGGGAAGGAACGAGCAGTACTTC. The whole variable domain, remainder taken from reference TRBV5-6 and TRBJ2-7, is DAGVTQSPTHLIKTRGQQVTLRCSPKSGHDTVSWYQQALGQGPQFIFQYYEEEERQRGNFPDRFSGHQFPNYSSELNVNALLLGDSALYLCASRLYRGRNEQYFGPGTRLTVT.